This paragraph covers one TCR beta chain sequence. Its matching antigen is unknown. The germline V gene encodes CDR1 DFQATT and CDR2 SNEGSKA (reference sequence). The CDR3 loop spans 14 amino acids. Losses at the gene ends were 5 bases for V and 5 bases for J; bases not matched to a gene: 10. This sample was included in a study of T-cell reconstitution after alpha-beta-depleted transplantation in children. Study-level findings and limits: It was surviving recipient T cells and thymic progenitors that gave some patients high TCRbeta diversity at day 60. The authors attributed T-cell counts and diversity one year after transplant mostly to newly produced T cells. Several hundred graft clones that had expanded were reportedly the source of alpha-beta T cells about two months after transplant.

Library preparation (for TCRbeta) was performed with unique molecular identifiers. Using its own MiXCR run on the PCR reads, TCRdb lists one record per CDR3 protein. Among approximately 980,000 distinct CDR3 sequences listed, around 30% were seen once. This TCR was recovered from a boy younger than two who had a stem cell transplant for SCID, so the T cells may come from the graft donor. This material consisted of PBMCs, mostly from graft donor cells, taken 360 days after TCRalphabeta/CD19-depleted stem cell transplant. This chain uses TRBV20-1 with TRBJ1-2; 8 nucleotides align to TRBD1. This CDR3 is CSAGPGQEIYGYTF. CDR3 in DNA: TGCAGTGCTGGGCCGGGACAGGAGATTTATGGCTACACCTTC.